A selection of T cell receptor beta chains follows, all from one sample in a study of blood T cell repertoires in COVID-19. TCRdb's copy holds only in-frame clones and misses some; the assay was immunoSEQ multiplex PCR. The sample carries roughly 70,000 clones, about nine tenths recorded once. Sequences were obtained from peripheral blood. These receptors came from a human donor in a cohort sampled during active COVID-19. CDR3s include the opening cysteine and the closing phenylalanine or tryptophan. A D gene is named only where the DNA matches it firmly. Only some rows state a clone size, as once, few, many or a class for expanded clones.

D gene	V gene	J gene	clone size	CDR3 DNA	CDR3 protein
TRBD1	TRBV19	TRBJ1-5	.	TGTGCCAGTAGTCCTCACGCGCAGGGGGTGGGGGAGCAGCCCCAGCATTTT	CASSPHAQGVGEQPQHF
TRBD1	TRBV9	TRBJ1-1	few	TGTGCCAGCAGCGTCGGGACAGGGTCCGAAGCTTTCTTT	CASSVGTGSEAFF
.	TRBV12-3/TRBV12-4	TRBJ1-5	.	TGTGCCAGCAGTTTTTCGGGGTTTCAGCCCCAGCATTTT	CASSFSGFQPQHF
.	TRBV12-3/TRBV12-4	TRBJ2-5	few	TGTGCCAGCAGTTTATCAGGGGTAGAGACCCAGTACTTC	CASSLSGVETQYF
TRBD1	TRBV3-1/TRBV3-2	TRBJ2-1	once	TGTGCCAGCAGCCTTCGACAGGGAAGTCTCCATGAGCAGTTCTTC	CASSLRQGSLHEQFF
TRBD1	TRBV6-5	TRBJ2-3	.	TGTGCCAGCGGGCACAGGGGGCGCACAGATACGCAGTATTTT	CASGHRGRTDTQYF
TRBD1	TRBV14	TRBJ1-6	.	TGTGCCAGCAGCTCCCGACAGGGGGTAGGGAATTCACCCCTCCACTTT	CASSSRQGVGNSPLHF
.	TRBV2	TRBJ1-2	.	TGTGCCAGCAGCCTCGCCGAAGGAGGATCCTATGGCTACACCTTC	CASSLAEGGSYGYTF
.	TRBV5-1	TRBJ1-1	.	TGCGCCAGCAGAGACGGAAAGGGGCTATCTTTGAACACTGAAGCTTTCTTT	CASRDGKGLSLNTEAFF
.	TRBV2	TRBJ1-2	.	TGTGCCAGCAGGGAGGTGCTCTATGGCTACACCTTC	CASREVLYGYTF
.	TRBV12-5	TRBJ1-3	once	TGTGCTAGTGGTTTGGGGGTAGCGGGGAACACCATATATTTT	CASGLGVAGNTIYF
TRBD2	TRBV7-6	TRBJ2-7	.	TGTGCCAGCAGCTTAGGGGCTAGCGGGGGGGCCGGTGAGCAGTACTTC	CASSLGASGGAGEQYF
TRBD1	TRBV6-5	TRBJ2-6	.	TGTGCCAGCAGTCTACAGGGGGCTGGGGCCAACGTCCTGACTTTC	CASSLQGAGANVLTF
TRBD1	TRBV29-1	TRBJ2-7	.	TGCAGCGTTGTCGGGACAGACTCCTACGAGCAGTACTTC	CSVVGTDSYEQYF
.	TRBV18	TRBJ1-1	.	TGTGCCAGCTCACCGGTGACAGCGAACACTGAAGCTTTCTTT	CASSPVTANTEAFF
.	TRBV21-1	TRBJ2-3	.	TGTGCCAGCAGCCCTGGCGAGACTAGCGGGGGGGAAAGAATAGATACGCAGTATTTT	CASSPGETSGGERIDTQYF
TRBD1	TRBV5-8	TRBJ1-5	once	TGTGCCAGCAGCTTGGGGACAGGGCACTCCGGAAAGCCCCAGCATTTT	CASSLGTGHSGKPQHF
.	TRBV27	TRBJ2-1	.	TGTGCCAGCAGTTTAGGGCAGGGAAAGTACAATGAGCAGTTCTTC	CASSLGQGKYNEQFF
.	TRBV10-3	TRBJ1-1	.	TGTGCCATCAGTGAACAGTCGAACACTGAAGCTTTCTTT	CAISEQSNTEAFF
.	TRBV9	TRBJ2-5	.	TGTGCCAGCAGCGTAGGTCAGGTGGGCCCCCAGGAGACCCAGTACTTC	CASSVGQVGPQETQYF
.	TRBV27	TRBJ2-7	.	TGTGCCAGCAGTTTACAGGGGTCGGACCCCTACGAGCAGTACTTC	CASSLQGSDPYEQYF
TRBD1	TRBV5-6	TRBJ2-7	.	TGTGCCAGCAGTAGGGGAACAGGGGGGTTTTACGAGCAGTACTTC	CASSRGTGGFYEQYF
.	TRBV7-7	TRBJ2-3	.	TGTGCTAGCAGCTTAGATTGGTACTTAGTTACGGATACGCAGTATTTT	CASSLDWYLVTDTQYF
TRBD2	TRBV10-3	TRBJ2-7	few	TGTGCCATCCGGGGGGGGTACGAGCAGTACTTC	CAIRGGYEQYF
TRBD2	TRBV19	TRBJ2-7	.	TGTGCCACAGCGGGACCACATTACGAGCAGTACTTC	CATAGPHYEQYF
TRBD1	TRBV9	TRBJ1-6	.	TGTGCCAGCAGCGCCCGGGACAGGTTGTCACCCCTCCACTTT	CASSARDRLSPLHF